Listed below are T cell receptor beta chains from one sample, sequenced in a study of monozygotic twins with inflammatory bowel disease. TCRdb processed the 5' RACE reads again and assigns one entry to each CDR3 protein, with no DNA. The sample yields about 85,000 distinct CDR3 sequences, of which the top ten take up just under 7.5%. Specimen: blood. These receptors were taken from a human donor with ulcerative colitis or Crohn's disease, or a healthy co-twin of an affected twin (not recorded which). Each CDR3 is given with its conserved first and last residue. The order of the fields is J gene, V gene, CDR3 protein.

TRBJ2-2 TRBV7-9 CASSGTGIDTGELFF
TRBJ2-1 TRBV7-8 CACSLELANDEQFF
TRBJ2-5 TRBV20-1 CSARDSLQETQYF
TRBJ2-2 TRBV12-3/TRBV12-4 CASSLTGGYTGELFF
TRBJ2-5 TRBV29-1 CSVDGDSQETQYF
TRBJ2-2 TRBV11-3 CASSRGQWAGELFF
TRBJ1-1 TRBV19 CASGQGRDTEAFF
TRBJ2-1 TRBV20-1 CSANREGASEQFF
TRBJ2-5 TRBV5-1 CASREGTETQYF
TRBJ1-1 TRBV7-9 CASSFMINTEAFF
TRBJ2-7 TRBV20-1 CSGGALEGTHEQYF
TRBJ2-7 TRBV6-6 CASRIAGGDEQYF
TRBJ2-1 TRBV20-1 CSARTSGGARQFF
TRBJ2-7 TRBV2 CASSGRDSPYEQYF
TRBJ2-1 TRBV12-3/TRBV12-4 CASSYPDGSRFF
TRBJ2-1 TRBV24-1 CATSDTRGGRWDEQFF
TRBJ1-1 TRBV7-6 CASSSTEGLRNTEAFF
TRBJ2-2 TRBV2 CASSDGGQAANTGELFF